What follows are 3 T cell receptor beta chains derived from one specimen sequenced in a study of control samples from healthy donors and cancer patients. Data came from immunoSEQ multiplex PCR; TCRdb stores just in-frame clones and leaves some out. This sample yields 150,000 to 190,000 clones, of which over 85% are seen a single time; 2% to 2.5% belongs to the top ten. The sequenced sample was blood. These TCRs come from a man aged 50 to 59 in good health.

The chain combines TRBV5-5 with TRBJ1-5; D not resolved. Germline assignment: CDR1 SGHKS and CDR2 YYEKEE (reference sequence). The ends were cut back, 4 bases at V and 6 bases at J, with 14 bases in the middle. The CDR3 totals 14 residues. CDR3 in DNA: TGTGCCAGCAGCCCAAGTCGGGTGGTTCAGCCCCAGCATTTT. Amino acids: CASSPSRVVQPQHF. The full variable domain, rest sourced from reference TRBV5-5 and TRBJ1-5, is DAGVTQSPTHLIKTRGQQVTLRCSPISGHKSVSWYQQVLGQGPQFIFQYYEKEERGRGNFPDRFSARQFPNYSSELNVNALLLGDSALYLCASSPSRVVQPQHFGDGTRLSIL.

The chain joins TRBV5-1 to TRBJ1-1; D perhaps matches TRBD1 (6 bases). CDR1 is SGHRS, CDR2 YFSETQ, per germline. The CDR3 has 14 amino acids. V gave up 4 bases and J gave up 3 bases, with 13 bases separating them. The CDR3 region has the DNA TGCGCCAGCAGCCGTGACAGGACGGACACTGAAGCTTTCTTT. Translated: CASSRDRTDTEAFF.

The CDR3 loop is CAWSSQGRNTEAFF. As DNA, the CDR3 is TGTGCCTGGAGTTCGCAGGGGAGGAACACTGAAGCTTTCTTT. The chain couples TRBV30 to TRBJ1-1; possible D gene TRBD1, 6 bases. Germline V gene lookup returns CDR1 GTSNPN and CDR2 SVGIG (reference sequence). V lost 2 bases, J lost 1 base, and 11 bases lay in between. The CDR3 is made up of 14 amino acids.